The source of this T cell receptor beta chain is a study of blood T cell repertoires in COVID-19. Study in general: Some COVID-19 samples were acute and others convalescent; all came from the United States, Italy and Spain.

Only in-frame clones appear in the TCRdb table, and some are missing; sequencing was by immunoSEQ multiplex PCR. The sample lists 130,000 to 150,000 clones; roughly 84% were seen once. The CDR3 loop spans 16 amino acids. The J segment lost 2 bases and the V segment lost 1 base, leaving 4 bases of the junction unmatched. Germline CDR1 is SGHVS and CDR2 is FQNEAQ. The gene calls are TRBV7-8 and TRBJ1-3, with 8 bases fitting TRBD1. The sequence came from a man aged 55 to 70 with active or convalescent COVID-19. The specimen was peripheral blood. CDR3 DNA sequence: TGTGCCAGCAGCTTAGTACAGGGGGGACCTGGAAACACCATATATTTT. Its protein product is CASSLVQGGPGNTIYF.